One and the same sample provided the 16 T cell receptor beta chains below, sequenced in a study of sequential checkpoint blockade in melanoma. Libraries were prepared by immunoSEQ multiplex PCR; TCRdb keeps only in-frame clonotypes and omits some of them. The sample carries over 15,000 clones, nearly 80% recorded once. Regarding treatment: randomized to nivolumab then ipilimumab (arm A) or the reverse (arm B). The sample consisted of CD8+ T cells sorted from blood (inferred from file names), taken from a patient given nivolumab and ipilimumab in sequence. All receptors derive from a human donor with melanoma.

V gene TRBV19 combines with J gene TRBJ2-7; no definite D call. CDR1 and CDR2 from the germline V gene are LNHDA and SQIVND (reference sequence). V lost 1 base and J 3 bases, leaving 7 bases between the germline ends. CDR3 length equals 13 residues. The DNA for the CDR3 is TGTGCCAGTAGTATAGTTGCAGACTACGAGCAGTACTTC. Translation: CASSIVADYEQYF.

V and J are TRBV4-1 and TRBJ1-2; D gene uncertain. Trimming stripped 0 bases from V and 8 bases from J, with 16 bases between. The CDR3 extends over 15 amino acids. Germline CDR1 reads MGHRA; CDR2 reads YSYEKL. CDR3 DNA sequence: TGCGCCAGCAGCCAAGATCGATCCCTCCCGCGGGGCTACACCTTC. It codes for CASSQDRSLPRGYTF.

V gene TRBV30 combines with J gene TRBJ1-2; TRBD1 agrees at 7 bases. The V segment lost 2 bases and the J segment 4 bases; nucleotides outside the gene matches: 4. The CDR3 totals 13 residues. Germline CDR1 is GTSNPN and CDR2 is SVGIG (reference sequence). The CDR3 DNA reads TGTGCCTGGAGTTTGGGACAGTTCTATGGCTACACCTTC. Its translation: CAWSLGQFYGYTF.

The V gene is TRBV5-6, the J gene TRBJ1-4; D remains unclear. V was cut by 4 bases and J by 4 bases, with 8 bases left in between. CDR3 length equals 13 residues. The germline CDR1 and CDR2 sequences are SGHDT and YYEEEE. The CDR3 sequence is CASSPQFNEKLFF. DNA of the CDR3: TGTGCCAGCAGCCCCCAATTTAATGAAAAACTGTTTTTT. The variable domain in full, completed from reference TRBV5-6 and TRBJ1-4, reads DAGVTQSPTHLIKTRGQQVTLRCSPKSGHDTVSWYQQALGQGPQFIFQYYEEEERQRGNFPDRFSGHQFPNYSSELNVNALLLGDSALYLCASSPQFNEKLFFGSGTQLSVL.

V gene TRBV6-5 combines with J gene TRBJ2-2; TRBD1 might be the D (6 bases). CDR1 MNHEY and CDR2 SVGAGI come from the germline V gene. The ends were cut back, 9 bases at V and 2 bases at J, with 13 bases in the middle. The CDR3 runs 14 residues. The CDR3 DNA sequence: TGTGCCAGTTCCGGGACACCAAACACCGGGGAGCTGTTTTTT. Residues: CASSGTPNTGELFF.

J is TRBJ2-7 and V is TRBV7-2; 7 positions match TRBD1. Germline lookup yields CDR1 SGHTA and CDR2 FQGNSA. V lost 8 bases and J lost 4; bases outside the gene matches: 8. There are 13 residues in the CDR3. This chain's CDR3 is CASEDRNRYEQYF. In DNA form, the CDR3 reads TGTGCCAGCGAGGACAGGAACCGTTACGAGCAGTACTTC. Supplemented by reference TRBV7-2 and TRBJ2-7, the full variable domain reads GAGVSQSPSNKVTEKGKDVELRCDPISGHTALYWYRQSLGQGLEFLIYFQGNSAPDKSGLPSDRFSAERTGGSVSTLTIQRTQQEDSAVYLCASEDRNRYEQYFGPGTRLTVT.

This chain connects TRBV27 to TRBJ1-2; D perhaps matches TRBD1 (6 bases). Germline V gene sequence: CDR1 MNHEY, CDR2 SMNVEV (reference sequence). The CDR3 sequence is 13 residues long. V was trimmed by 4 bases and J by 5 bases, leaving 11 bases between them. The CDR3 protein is CASSSNTGYGYTF. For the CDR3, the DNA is TGTGCCAGCAGTTCTAACACAGGGTATGGCTACACCTTC.

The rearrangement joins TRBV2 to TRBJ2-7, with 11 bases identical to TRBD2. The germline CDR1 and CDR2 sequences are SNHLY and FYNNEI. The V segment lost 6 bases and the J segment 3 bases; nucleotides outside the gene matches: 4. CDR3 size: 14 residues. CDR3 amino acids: CASRRLAGIYEQYF. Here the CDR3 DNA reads TGTGCCAGCAGACGACTAGCGGGAATCTACGAGCAGTACTTC.

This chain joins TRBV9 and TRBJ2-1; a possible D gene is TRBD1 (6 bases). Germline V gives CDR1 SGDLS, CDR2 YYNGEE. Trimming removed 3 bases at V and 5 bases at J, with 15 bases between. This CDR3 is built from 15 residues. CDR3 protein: CASSAHRDNHNEQFF. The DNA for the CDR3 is TGTGCCAGCAGCGCACACCGGGACAACCACAATGAGCAGTTCTTC.

CDR3 region: CASSLAPGMGSYEQYF. The DNA of the CDR3 is TGTGCCAGCAGCTTAGCCCCCGGGATGGGCTCCTACGAGCAGTACTTC. The chain is built from TRBV7-9 and TRBJ2-7; D may be TRBD2 (5 bases). CDR3 length: 16 amino acids. Trimming pared 0 bases from V and 0 bases from J, leaving 12 bases between. The germline V gene encodes CDR1 SEHNR and CDR2 FQNEAQ (reference sequence). The whole variable domain, remainder taken from reference TRBV7-9 and TRBJ2-7, is DTGVSQNPRHKITKRGQNVTFRCDPISEHNRLYWYRQTLGQGPEFLTYFQNEAQLEKSRLLSDRFSAERPKGSFSTLEIQRTEQGDSAMYLCASSLAPGMGSYEQYFGPGTRLTVT.

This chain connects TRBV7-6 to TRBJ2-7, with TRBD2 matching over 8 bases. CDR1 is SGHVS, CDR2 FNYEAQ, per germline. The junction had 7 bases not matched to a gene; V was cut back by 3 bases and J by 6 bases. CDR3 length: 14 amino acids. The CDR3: CASSFAELAAEQYF. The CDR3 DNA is TGTGCCAGCAGCTTTGCAGAACTAGCGGCCGAGCAGTACTTC.

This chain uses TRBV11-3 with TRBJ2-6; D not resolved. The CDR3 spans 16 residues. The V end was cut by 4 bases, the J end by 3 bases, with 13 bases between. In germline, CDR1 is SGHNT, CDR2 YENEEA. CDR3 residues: CASSSTRRSGANVLTF. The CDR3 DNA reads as TGTGCCAGCAGCTCAACCAGGCGAAGTGGGGCCAACGTCCTGACTTTC.

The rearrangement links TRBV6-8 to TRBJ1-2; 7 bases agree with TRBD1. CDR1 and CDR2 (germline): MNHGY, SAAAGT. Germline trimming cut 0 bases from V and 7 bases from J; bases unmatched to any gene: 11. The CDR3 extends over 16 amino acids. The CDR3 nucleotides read TGTGCCAGCAGTTACTCGAAGTCAGGGGGTCTGGTTGGCTACACCTTC. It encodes CASSYSKSGGLVGYTF.

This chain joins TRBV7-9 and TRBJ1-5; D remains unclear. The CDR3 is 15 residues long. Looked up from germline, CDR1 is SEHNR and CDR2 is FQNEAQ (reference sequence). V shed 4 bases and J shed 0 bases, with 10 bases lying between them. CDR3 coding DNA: TGTGCCAGCAGCTCTCCCGGCGGTAGCAATCAGCCCCAGCATTTT. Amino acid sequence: CASSSPGGSNQPQHF.

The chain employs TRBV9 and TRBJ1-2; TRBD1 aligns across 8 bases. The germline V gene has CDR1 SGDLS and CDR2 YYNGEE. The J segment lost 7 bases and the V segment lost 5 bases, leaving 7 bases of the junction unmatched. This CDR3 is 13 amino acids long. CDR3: CASRGDRGGGYTF. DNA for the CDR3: TGTGCCAGCAGGGGAGACAGGGGAGGTGGCTACACCTTC.

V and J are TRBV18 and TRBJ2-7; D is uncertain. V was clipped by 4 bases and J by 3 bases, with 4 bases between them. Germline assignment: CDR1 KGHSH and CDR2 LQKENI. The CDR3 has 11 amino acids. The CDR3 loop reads CASSHFYEQYF. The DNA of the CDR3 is TGTGCCAGCTCACACTTCTACGAGCAGTACTTC.